Presented here are 9 T cell receptor beta chains from one specimen sequenced in a study of blood T cell repertoires in COVID-19. Method: immunoSEQ multiplex PCR; TCRdb's copy keeps in-frame clones and lacks some. The sample records hundreds of thousands of clones, 87% being singletons. The sample comprised PBMCs or T cells enriched from blood (not recorded which). The origin of the receptors is a middle-aged woman who had recovered from COVID-19.

The V and J genes are TRBV28 and TRBJ1-5; 7 bases map to TRBD1. CDR3 size: 14 residues. V was pared by 0 bases and J by 6 bases, with 2 bases of the junction left unmatched. The germline V gene has CDR1 MDHEN and CDR2 SYDVKM. The DNA of the CDR3 is TGTGCCAGCAGTTTATGGACAGGGAGTCAGCCCCAGCATTTT. It encodes CASSLWTGSQPQHF. The whole variable domain, filled in from reference TRBV28 and TRBJ1-5, reads DVKVTQSSRYLVKRTGEKVFLECVQDMDHENMFWYRQDPGLGLRLIYFSYDVKMKEKGDIPEGYSVSREKKERFSLILESASTNQTSMYLCASSLWTGSQPQHFGDGTRLSIL.

V and J are TRBV5-6 and TRBJ2-7; D may be TRBD1 (6 bases). V was clipped by 1 base and J by 2 bases, with 16 bases between them. Germline values: CDR1 SGHDT, CDR2 YYEEEE. There are 16 residues in the CDR3. In nucleotides, the CDR3 is TGTGCCAGCAGCTTGAAAGGGGACATAGGGACCTACGAGCAGTACTTC. Its protein product is CASSLKGDIGTYEQYF.

The rearrangement links TRBV28 to TRBJ2-7, with D perhaps TRBD2 (7 bases). Germline assignment: CDR1 MDHEN and CDR2 SYDVKM. Trimming took off 7 bases at V and 6 bases at J, with 22 bases between the two ends. This CDR3 region has 15 residues. The CDR3 sequence: CASTHSRGARSEQYF. In DNA form, the CDR3 reads TGTGCCAGCACCCACTCCCGGGGGGCCCGCAGCGAGCAGTACTTC.

This clone is a singleton in its sample. The chain carries TRBV28 and TRBJ2-2; the D gene is possibly TRBD2 (5 bases). The V gene's germline CDR1 is MDHEN and CDR2 SYDVKM. CDR3 length: 12 residues. V lost 7 bases, J lost 6 bases, and 9 bases lay in between. Here the CDR3 DNA reads TGTGCCAGCAAGGTTAGCGCCGGGGAGCTGTTTTTT. Translation: CASKVSAGELFF. The full variable domain, with the rest looked up from reference TRBV28 and TRBJ2-2, is DVKVTQSSRYLVKRTGEKVFLECVQDMDHENMFWYRQDPGLGLRLIYFSYDVKMKEKGDIPEGYSVSREKKERFSLILESASTNQTSMYLCASKVSAGELFFGEGSRLTVL.

The V call is TRBV28, the J call TRBJ2-3; 11 bases align to TRBD2. The CDR3 has 13 amino acids. With 9 bases clipped from V and 6 bases from J, the junction kept 5 bases outside the gene matches. The germline V gene encodes CDR1 MDHEN and CDR2 SYDVKM. The CDR3 loop is CASSGRAADTQYF. CDR3 nucleotide sequence: TGTGCCAGTAGCGGGAGGGCCGCCGATACGCAGTATTTT. The full variable domain, completed using reference TRBV28 and TRBJ2-3, is DVKVTQSSRYLVKRTGEKVFLECVQDMDHENMFWYRQDPGLGLRLIYFSYDVKMKEKGDIPEGYSVSREKKERFSLILESASTNQTSMYLCASSGRAADTQYFGPGTRLTVL.

In DNA, the CDR3 is TGTGCCAGCTCACCCCAGGGATATAACACCATATATTTT. It specifies CASSPQGYNTIYF. The rearrangement uses TRBV18 and TRBJ1-3; D may be TRBD1 (5 bases). Germline CDR1 KGHSH, CDR2 LQKENI. Trimming took off 3 bases at V and 7 bases at J, with 10 bases between the two ends. The CDR3 extends over 13 amino acids.

Concerning this clone: This CDR3 is also generated by other DNA sequences in the sample. The CDR3 reads CASSSTANTGELFF. For the CDR3, the DNA is TGTGCCAGTAGTTCGACAGCGAACACCGGGGAGCTGTTTTTT. This chain links TRBV19 with TRBJ2-2; D possibly corresponds to TRBD1 (5 bases). Trimming pared 5 bases from V and 0 bases from J, leaving 7 bases between. This CDR3 is 14 amino acids long. In germline, CDR1 is LNHDA, CDR2 SQIVND (reference sequence).

The rearrangement uses TRBV18 and TRBJ1-1, with D uncertain. CDR1 and CDR2 from the germline V gene are KGHSH and LQKENI. The CDR3 is made up of 13 amino acids. V was clipped by 5 bases and J by 0 bases, with 7 bases between them. The CDR3 loop is CASSIGMNTEAFF. DNA for the CDR3: TGTGCCAGCTCAATCGGGATGAACACTGAAGCTTTCTTT.

This chain links TRBV19 with TRBJ1-5; no clear D gene. Trimming removed 2 bases at V and 6 bases at J, with 14 bases between. The CDR3 length is 15 residues. Germline V gene sequence: CDR1 LNHDA, CDR2 SQIVND (reference sequence). This chain's CDR3 is CASSIKEGMIQPQHF. The DNA of the CDR3 is TGTGCCAGTAGTATAAAGGAGGGAATGATTCAGCCCCAGCATTTT.